What follows are 27 T cell receptor beta chains derived from one specimen sequenced in a study of read filtering for tumor transcriptome and immune sequencing. Molecular barcoded adaptors covering alpha/delta and beta/gamma chains were used on roughly 400 ng RNA. TCRdb analysed the reads with MiXCR anew, one entry per CDR3 protein. The table includes about 58,000 distinct CDR3 sequences, roughly an eighth detected once. Sample: a population of CD138-negative cells sorted from bone marrow. The receptors were sampled from a donor at least 40 years old with multiple myeloma.

This clonotype was counted many times. The chain recombines TRBV7-9 with TRBJ2-3, with D maybe TRBD1 (5 bases). The CDR3 is 15 amino acids. V lost 4 bases and J lost 5, with 16 bases in between. CDR1 and CDR2 from the germline V gene are SEHNR and FQNEAQ (reference sequence). Written as DNA, the CDR3 is TGTGCCAGCAGCTCAGTCCTTCAGGGTGAAGATACGCAGTATTTT. Protein: CASSSVLQGEDTQYF.

This rearrangement joins TRBV20-1 to TRBJ2-3, with a tentative D call TRBD1 (5 bases). Trimming shortened V by 3 bases and J by 0 bases, and 13 bases separated the two germline ends. This CDR3 has 15 residues. Germline-derived CDR1 and CDR2 are DFQATT and SNEGSKA (reference sequence). CDR3 residues: CSARNVGASTDTQYF. Written as DNA, the CDR3 is TGCAGTGCTAGGAATGTAGGGGCGAGCACAGATACGCAGTATTTT.

On this clonotype itself: This may stem from a read error, because a much larger clone lies one nucleotide away. The chain combines TRBV19 with TRBJ1-5; 9 positions agree with TRBD1. Germline CDR1 and CDR2: LNHDA and SQIVND (reference sequence). V lost 11 bases, J lost 0 bases, and 8 bases stayed unmatched. The CDR3 sequence is 15 residues long. CDR3 in DNA: TGTGCCGCCAGGGACAGGGAATATAGCAATCAGCCCCAGCATTTT. It specifies CAARDREYSNQPQHF.

This clonotype was counted between two and nine times. This may stem from a read error, because a much larger clone lies one nucleotide away. This chain links TRBV6-2 or TRBV6-3 with TRBJ2-4; D unresolved. V lost 7 bases to trimming and J lost 3 bases, with 16 bases between them. CDR3 length: 15 residues. Germline V gives CDR1 MNHEY, CDR2 SVGEGT. CDR3: CASTYGKTDKNIQYF. DNA of the CDR3: TGTGCCAGCACGTATGGAAAAACAGACAAAAACATTCAGTACTTC.

This clonotype was seen ten or more times. The rearrangement uses TRBV6-1 and TRBJ2-1; TRBD2 matches at 11 bases. The J segment lost 6 bases and the V segment lost 2 bases, leaving 3 bases of the junction unmatched. Per the germline V gene, CDR1 is MNHNS and CDR2 is SASEGT. The CDR3 spans 15 residues. Written as DNA, the CDR3 is TGTGCCAGCAGTGAATTAGCGGGGGGGCCCAATGAGCAGTTCTTC. Translated: CASSELAGGPNEQFF.

This clonotype was detected many times. The chain joins TRBV6-5 to TRBJ2-5, with D unresolved. The length of the CDR3 is 14 residues. The germline gives CDR1 MNHEY, CDR2 SVGAGI. Deletions cut 6 bases from V and 2 bases from J, with 13 bases between. The CDR3 DNA follows: TGTGCCAGCAGCCCCTCCCACCCTCAAGAGACCCAGTACTTC. Translating gives CASSPSHPQETQYF.

This clonotype appeared many times. The chain has TRBV9 and TRBJ2-1, with D possibly matching TRBD2 (6 bases). The CDR3 spans 15 residues. CDR1 and CDR2 from the germline V gene are SGDLS and YYNGEE. Between the trimmed V and J ends, which lost 0 bases and 4 bases, there was a span of 11 bases. DNA of the CDR3: TGTGCCAGCAGCGTAGAACTAGCTGATTACAATGAGCAGTTCTTC. Its translation is CASSVELADYNEQFF.

This clonotype was observed many times. This chain uses TRBV11-1 with TRBJ1-1; maybe TRBD1 (5 bases). The V and J ends lost 5 bases and 1 base respectively, with 17 bases between them. The CDR3 is made up of 16 amino acids. CDR1 is SGHAT, CDR2 FQDESV, per germline (reference sequence). The CDR3 DNA reads TGTGCCAGCAGCAGGAGGGGCTCCGGCTGGAACACTGAAGCTTTCTTT. Translated: CASSRRGSGWNTEAFF.

This clonotype was picked up many times. This chain joins TRBV7-9 and TRBJ2-1; perhaps TRBD2 as D (6 bases). Germline CDR1 is SEHNR and CDR2 is FQNEAQ (reference sequence). V was trimmed by 3 bases and J by 0 bases, leaving 18 bases between them. The length of the CDR3 is 18 residues. CDR3 loop: CASSFAPSGLDSYNEQFF. DNA for the CDR3: TGTGCCAGCAGCTTCGCCCCCTCGGGACTGGACTCCTACAATGAGCAGTTCTTC.

Concerning this clonotype: A far larger clone is just one base off, so this is likely a read error. The chain combines TRBV11-2 with TRBJ2-5; 14 bases line up with TRBD2. From germline, CDR1 is SGHAT and CDR2 FQNNGV. The CDR3 extends over 16 amino acids. CDR3 in amino acids: CAGSGGLAGAGGAQYF. The DNA of the CDR3 is TGTGCCGGCAGCGGGGGACTAGCGGGGGCCGGGGGGGCCCAGTACTTC.

A note on this clonotype: A much larger clone sits a single nucleotide away, making a read error possible. This sequence joins TRBV11-1 and TRBJ2-5, with D tentatively TRBD1 (6 bases). The germline V gene encodes CDR1 SGHAT and CDR2 FQDESV (reference sequence). There are 14 residues in the CDR3. The CDR3, as DNA: TGTGCCAGCAGTTCCCAGGGGATGCGAGAGACCCAGTGCTTC. Translating gives CASSSQGMRETQCF.

At least ten counts were recorded for this clonotype. The chain couples TRBV6-5 to TRBJ1-1; TRBD1 matches at 9 bases. The CDR3 is 14 residues long. With V trimmed by 8 bases and J by 6 bases, 10 bases remained unmatched. From germline, CDR1 is MNHEY and CDR2 SVGAGI. The CDR3 protein is CASLPTGGLSEAFF. The CDR3 DNA reads TGTGCCAGCCTACCTACAGGGGGCCTATCTGAAGCTTTCTTT.

With respect to this clonotype: The junction does not match germline at one end; this may be a read error. The J gene is TRBJ2-1, the V gene TRBV29-1; tentatively, D is TRBD1 (6 bases). The germline V gene has CDR1 SQVTM and CDR2 ANQGSEA. The CDR3 covers 11 residues. CDR3 nucleotide sequence: TGCGGCGTTGCCCCGGACAGAGGGCAGTTCTTC. Encoded protein: CGVAPDRGQFF.

For this clonotype: It may be a read error: a sequence one base away is much more abundant. The J gene is TRBJ2-5, the V gene TRBV7-9, with 7 bases that match TRBD1. Trimming cost V 1 base and J 1 base; bases outside gene matches: 3. Germline V lookup: CDR1 SEHNR, CDR2 FQNEAQ (reference sequence). The CDR3 has 15 amino acids. The CDR3 nucleotides are TGTGCCAGCAGCTTAGGGGACAGTTTCCAAGAGACCCAGTACTTC. Translating gives CASSLGDSFQETQYF.

At least ten counts were recorded for this clonotype. This chain connects TRBV2 to TRBJ1-1; 10 positions agree with TRBD1. This CDR3 region has 18 residues. V lost 5 bases, J lost 0 bases, and 12 bases stayed unmatched. The germline V gene encodes CDR1 SNHLY and CDR2 FYNNEI. The CDR3 DNA sequence: TGTGCCAGCAGTCGAGTTGTCCCGGGACAGGGGTTGAACACTGAAGCTTTCTTT. Translated, it gives CASSRVVPGQGLNTEAFF. The full variable domain, in which reference TRBV2 and TRBJ1-1 provide the parts outside the CDR3, is EPEVTQTPSHQVTQMGQEVILRCVPISNHLYFYWYRQILGQKVEFLVSFYNNEISEKSEIFDDQFSVERPDGSNFTLKIRSTKLEDSAMYFCASSRVVPGQGLNTEAFFGQGTRLTVV.

This clonotype was seen at least ten times. J is TRBJ2-5 and V is TRBV20-1; D unclear. Trimming stripped 5 bases from V and 4 bases from J, with 14 bases between. The CDR3 is made up of 13 amino acids. Germline CDR1 reads DFQATT; CDR2 reads SNEGSKA (reference sequence). As DNA, the CDR3 is TGCAGTGCTGACACCGGGCCCCGAGAGACCCAGTACTTC. Protein sequence: CSADTGPRETQYF.

This clonotype was counted ten times or more. CDR3 in amino acids: CSVVGDLEETQYF. As DNA, the CDR3 is TGCAGCGTTGTTGGGGACCTGGAAGAGACCCAGTACTTC. The chain links TRBV29-1 to TRBJ2-5; TRBD1 or TRBD2 may be the D gene (5 bases each). The CDR3 spans 13 residues. Trimming removed 4 bases at V and 3 bases at J, with 12 bases between. Germline CDR1 and CDR2: SQVTM and ANQGSEA.

This clonotype came up many times. This chain joins TRBV18 and TRBJ1-4; unclear D gene. Trimming left V 2 bases short and J 12 bases short, with 13 bases between. Germline assignment: CDR1 KGHSH and CDR2 LQKENI. This CDR3 spans 13 amino acids. CDR3 protein: CASSPSSNGELFF. The DNA for the CDR3 is TGTGCCAGCTCACCATCCAGCAATGGGGAACTGTTTTTT.

This clonotype was picked up many times. V gene TRBV6-6 combines with J gene TRBJ1-6, with TRBD1 matching over 7 bases. Germline trimming cut 2 bases from V and 9 bases from J; bases unmatched to any gene: 4. The germline CDR1 and CDR2 sequences are MNHNY and SVGAGI (reference sequence). CDR3 length: 14 residues. CDR3 sequence (DNA): TGTGCCAGCAGTTACAGGGGGCAGACTTCACCCCTCCACTTT. It yields the protein CASSYRGQTSPLHF.

In this sample, this clonotype turned up many times. The chain couples TRBV13 to TRBJ2-5; D is possibly TRBD2 (6 bases). The CDR3 totals 14 residues. V was shortened by 2 bases and J by 3 bases, with 10 bases between the two germline ends. Germline V CDR1 and CDR2: PRHDT, FYEKMQ (reference sequence). Here the CDR3 DNA reads TGTGCCAGCAGCTTAATAGCGGAGGAAGAGACCCAGTACTTC. Translating gives CASSLIAEEETQYF.

This clonotype was recorded many times. The V gene is TRBV4-1, the J gene TRBJ1-4; D remains unclear. The CDR3 runs 17 residues. Germline CDR1 reads MGHRA; CDR2 reads YSYEKL. The ends were cut back, 0 bases at V and 10 bases at J, with 21 bases in the middle. CDR3 loop: CASSQELVGVGFGKLFF. In nucleotides, the CDR3 is TGCGCCAGCAGCCAAGAGTTGGTTGGGGTTGGTTTCGGAAAACTGTTTTTT.

This clonotype was recorded at least ten times. V usage is TRBV6-1 and J usage is TRBJ1-1; D perhaps matches TRBD1 (5 bases). This CDR3 has 18 residues. Trimming left V 1 base short and J 1 base short, with 19 bases between. CDR1 is MNHNS, CDR2 SASEGT, per germline. The DNA for the CDR3 is TGTGCCAGCAGTGAAGGGGGGACCCACTTAGGGCGGAACACTGAAGCTTTCTTT. Residues: CASSEGGTHLGRNTEAFF.

The sample holds many counts of this clonotype. V and J are TRBV25-1 and TRBJ1-1; 7 nucleotides line up with TRBD1. This CDR3 is 16 amino acids long. Germline V CDR1 and CDR2: MGHDK, SYGVNS. Trimming took 4 bases from V and 1 from J; bases not matched to a gene: 9. CDR3 sequence: CASSGERGTANTEAFF. CDR3 nucleotides: TGTGCCAGCAGTGGGGAGCGAGGGACAGCGAACACTGAAGCTTTCTTT.

At least ten counts were recorded for this clonotype. The chain couples TRBV30 to TRBJ1-1; 9 nucleotides align to TRBD1. V was pared by 3 bases and J by 4 bases, with 12 bases of the junction left unmatched. Germline assignment: CDR1 GTSNPN and CDR2 SVGIG (reference sequence). The CDR3 has 16 residues. This CDR3 reads CAWRAGTGSGSTEAFF. CDR3 DNA: TGTGCCTGGAGGGCCGGGACAGGGAGTGGTAGCACTGAAGCTTTCTTT.

The table lists this clonotype with many counts. The genes are TRBV18 and TRBJ1-5; possibly TRBD1 for D (5 bases). Trimming pared 2 bases from V and 4 bases from J, leaving 18 bases between. Germline V gene sequence: CDR1 KGHSH, CDR2 LQKENI. This CDR3 has 17 residues. The CDR3 sequence is CASSPSLGVVGNQPQHF. CDR3 in DNA: TGTGCCAGCTCACCATCTCTGGGGGTAGTGGGGAATCAGCCCCAGCATTTT. Together with reference TRBV18 and TRBJ1-5, the CDR3 gives the full variable domain: NAGVMQNPRHLVRRRGQEARLRCSPMKGHSHVYWYRQLPEEGLKFMVYLQKENIIDESGMPKERFSAEFPKEGPSILRIQQVVRGDSAAYFCASSPSLGVVGNQPQHFGDGTRLSIL.

This clonotype was recorded at least ten times. This rearrangement joins TRBV7-6 to TRBJ2-1; no reliable D call. V lost 1 base to trimming and J lost 8 bases, with 9 bases between them. This CDR3 spans 13 amino acids. CDR1 SGHVS and CDR2 FNYEAQ come from the germline V gene. The CDR3 region is CASSLGGMDEQFF. The CDR3 DNA sequence: TGTGCCAGCAGCTTAGGGGGAATGGATGAGCAGTTCTTC.

To note about this clonotype: A read error is the likely source, as a far larger clone sits one nucleotide away. CDR3 DNA sequence: TGTGCCGGCAGCTTACGCTGGGACAGGGTATCCTACAATGAGCAGTTCTTC. It is translated as CAGSLRWDRVSYNEQFF. The V and J genes are TRBV7-3 and TRBJ2-1; 9 nucleotides agree with TRBD1. CDR1 is SGHTA and CDR2 is FQGTGA in the germline V gene. The CDR3 extends over 17 amino acids.